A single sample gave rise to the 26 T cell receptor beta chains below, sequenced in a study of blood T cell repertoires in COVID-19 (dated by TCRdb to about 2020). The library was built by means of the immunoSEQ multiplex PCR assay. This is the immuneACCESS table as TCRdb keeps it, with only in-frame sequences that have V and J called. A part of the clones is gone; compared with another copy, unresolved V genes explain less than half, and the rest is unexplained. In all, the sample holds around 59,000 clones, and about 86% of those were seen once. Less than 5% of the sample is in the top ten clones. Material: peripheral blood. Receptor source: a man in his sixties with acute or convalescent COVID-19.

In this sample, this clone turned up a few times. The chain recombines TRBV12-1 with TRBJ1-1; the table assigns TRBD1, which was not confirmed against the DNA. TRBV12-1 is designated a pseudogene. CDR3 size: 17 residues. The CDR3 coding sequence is TGTGCCAGCAGCTTAGGGGACAGGACTGACTTGAACACTGAAGCTTTCTTT. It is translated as CASSLGDRTDLNTEAFF.

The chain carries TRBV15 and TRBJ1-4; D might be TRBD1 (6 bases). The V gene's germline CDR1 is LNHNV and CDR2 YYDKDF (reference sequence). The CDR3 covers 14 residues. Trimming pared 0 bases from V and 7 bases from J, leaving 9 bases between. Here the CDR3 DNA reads TGTGCCACCAGCAGAGAAGTACAGGGTGAAAAACTGTTTTTT. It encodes CATSREVQGEKLFF.

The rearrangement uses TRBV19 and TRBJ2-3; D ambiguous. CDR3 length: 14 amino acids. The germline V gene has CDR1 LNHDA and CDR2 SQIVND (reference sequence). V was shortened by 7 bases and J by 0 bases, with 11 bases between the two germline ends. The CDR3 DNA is TGTGCCAGTACGGTCGCGGTCAGCACAGATACGCAGTATTTT. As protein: CASTVAVSTDTQYF.

The CDR3 nucleotides read TGTGCCAGCAGTTTATTTACAGGGGCGGCTGGCTACACCTTC. It yields the protein CASSLFTGAAGYTF. The gene calls are TRBV6-5 and TRBJ1-2, with 7 bases fitting TRBD1. The germline gives CDR1 MNHEY, CDR2 SVGAGI. This CDR3 region has 14 residues. The trim removed 4 bases at V and 7 bases at J, leaving 9 bases unmatched.

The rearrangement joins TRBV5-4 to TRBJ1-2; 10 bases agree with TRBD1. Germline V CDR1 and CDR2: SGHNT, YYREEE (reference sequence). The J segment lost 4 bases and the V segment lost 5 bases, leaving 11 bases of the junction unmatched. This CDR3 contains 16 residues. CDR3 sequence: CASRNFRDRGLYGYTF. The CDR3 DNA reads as TGTGCCAGCAGGAACTTCCGGGACAGGGGACTCTATGGCTACACCTTC.

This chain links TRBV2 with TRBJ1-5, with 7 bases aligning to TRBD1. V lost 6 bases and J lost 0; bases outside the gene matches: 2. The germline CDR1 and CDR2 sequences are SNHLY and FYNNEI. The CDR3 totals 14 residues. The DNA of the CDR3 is TGTGCCAGCAGACAGGGGAATAGCAATCAGCCCCAGCATTTT. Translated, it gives CASRQGNSNQPQHF.

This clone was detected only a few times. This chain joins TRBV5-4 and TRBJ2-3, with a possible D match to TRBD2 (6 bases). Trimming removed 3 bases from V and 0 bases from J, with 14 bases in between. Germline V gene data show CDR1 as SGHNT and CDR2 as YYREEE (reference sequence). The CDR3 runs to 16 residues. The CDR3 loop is CASSSLRLASTDTQYF. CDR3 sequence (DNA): TGTGCCAGCAGCTCCCTCCGGCTAGCGAGCACAGATACGCAGTATTTT.

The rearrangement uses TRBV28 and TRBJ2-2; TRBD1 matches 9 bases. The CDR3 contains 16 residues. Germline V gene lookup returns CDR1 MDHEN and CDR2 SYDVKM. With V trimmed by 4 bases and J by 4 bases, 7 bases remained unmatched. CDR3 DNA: TGTGCCAGCAGTTATCGGACAGGGGCGGGCACCGGGGAGCTGTTTTTT. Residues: CASSYRTGAGTGELFF.

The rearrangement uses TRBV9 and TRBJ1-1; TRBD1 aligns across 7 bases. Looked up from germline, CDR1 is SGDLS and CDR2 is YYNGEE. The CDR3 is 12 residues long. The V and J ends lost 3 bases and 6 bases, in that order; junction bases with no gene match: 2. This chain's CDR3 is CASSAGGSEAFF. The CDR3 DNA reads TGTGCCAGCAGCGCAGGGGGGTCTGAAGCTTTCTTT.

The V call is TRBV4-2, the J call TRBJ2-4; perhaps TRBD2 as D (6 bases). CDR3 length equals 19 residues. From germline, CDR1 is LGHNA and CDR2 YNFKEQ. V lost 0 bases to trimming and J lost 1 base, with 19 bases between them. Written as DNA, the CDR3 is TGTGCCAGCAGCCAAGATGCAGCCTACACGGCGGGGGCCAAAAACATTCAGTACTTC. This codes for CASSQDAAYTAGAKNIQYF.

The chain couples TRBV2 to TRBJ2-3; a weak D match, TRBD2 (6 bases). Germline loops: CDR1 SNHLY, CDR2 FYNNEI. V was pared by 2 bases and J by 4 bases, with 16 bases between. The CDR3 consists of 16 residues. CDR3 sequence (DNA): TGTGCCAGCAGTGAAATCTTTGGGGCGGGATCAGATACGCAGTATTTT. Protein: CASSEIFGAGSDTQYF.

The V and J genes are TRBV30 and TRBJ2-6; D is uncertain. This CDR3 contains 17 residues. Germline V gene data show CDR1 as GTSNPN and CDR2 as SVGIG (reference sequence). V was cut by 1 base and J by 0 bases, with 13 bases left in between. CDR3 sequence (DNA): TGTGCCTGGAGTGCCTACCCCATATACTCTGGGGCCAACGTCCTGACTTTC. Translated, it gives CAWSAYPIYSGANVLTF. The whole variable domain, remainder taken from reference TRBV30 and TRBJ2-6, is SQTIHQWPATLVQPVGSPLSLECTVEGTSNPNLYWYRQAAGRGLQLLFYSVGIGQISSEVPQNLSASRPQDRQFILSSKKLLLSDSGFYLCAWSAYPIYSGANVLTFGAGSRLTVL.

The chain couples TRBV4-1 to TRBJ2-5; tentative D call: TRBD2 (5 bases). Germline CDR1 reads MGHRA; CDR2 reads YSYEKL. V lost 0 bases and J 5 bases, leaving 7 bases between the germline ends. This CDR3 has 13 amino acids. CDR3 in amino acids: CASSQDSAETQYF. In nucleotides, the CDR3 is TGCGCCAGCAGCCAAGATAGCGCGGAGACCCAGTACTTC.

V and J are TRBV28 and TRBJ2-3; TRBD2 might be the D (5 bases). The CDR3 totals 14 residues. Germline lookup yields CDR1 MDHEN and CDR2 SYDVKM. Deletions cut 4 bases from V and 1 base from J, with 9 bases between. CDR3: CASSWVSGTDTQYF. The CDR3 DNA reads TGTGCCAGCAGTTGGGTTAGCGGCACAGATACGCAGTATTTT.

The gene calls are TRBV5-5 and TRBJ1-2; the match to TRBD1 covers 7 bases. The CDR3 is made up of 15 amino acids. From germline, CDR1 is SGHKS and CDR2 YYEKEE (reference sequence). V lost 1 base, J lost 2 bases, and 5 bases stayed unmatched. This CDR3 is CASSLQPGQNYGYTF. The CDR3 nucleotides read TGTGCCAGCAGCTTGCAACCGGGACAGAACTATGGCTACACCTTC.

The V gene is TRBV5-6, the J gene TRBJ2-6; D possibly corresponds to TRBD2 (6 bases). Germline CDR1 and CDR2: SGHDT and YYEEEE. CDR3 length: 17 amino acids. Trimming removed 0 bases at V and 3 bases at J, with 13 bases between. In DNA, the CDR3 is TGTGCCAGCAGCTTGGTTGCGGGGTCCTTTGGGGCCAACGTCCTGACTTTC. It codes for CASSLVAGSFGANVLTF.

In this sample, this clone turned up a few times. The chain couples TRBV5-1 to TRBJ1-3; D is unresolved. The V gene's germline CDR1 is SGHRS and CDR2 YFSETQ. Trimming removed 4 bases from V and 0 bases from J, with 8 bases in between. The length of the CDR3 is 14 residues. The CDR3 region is CASSPGSSGNTIYF. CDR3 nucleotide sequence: TGCGCCAGCAGCCCAGGTAGCTCTGGAAACACCATATATTTT.

CDR3 sequence reads: CASSLPRVENTIYF. CDR3 nucleotides: TGTGCCAGCAGCTTACCCAGGGTTGAAAACACCATATATTTT. The chain is built from TRBV13 and TRBJ1-3; perhaps TRBD1 as D (5 bases). Germline loops: CDR1 PRHDT, CDR2 FYEKMQ (reference sequence). The CDR3 contains 14 residues. Trimming pared 2 bases from V and 6 bases from J, leaving 11 bases between.

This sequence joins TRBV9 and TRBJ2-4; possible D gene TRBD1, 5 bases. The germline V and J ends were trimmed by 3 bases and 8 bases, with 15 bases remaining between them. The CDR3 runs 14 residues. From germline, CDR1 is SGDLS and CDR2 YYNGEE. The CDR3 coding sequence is TGTGCCAGCAGCGGCTCTTGGGGCAGGCACATTCAGTACTTC. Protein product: CASSGSWGRHIQYF.

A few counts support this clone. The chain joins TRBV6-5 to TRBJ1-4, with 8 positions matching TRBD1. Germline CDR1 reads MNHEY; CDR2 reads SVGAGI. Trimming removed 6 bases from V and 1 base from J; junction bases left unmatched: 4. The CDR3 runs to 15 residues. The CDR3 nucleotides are TGTGCCAGCAGCGGACAGGGCCGAACTAATGAAAAACTGTTTTTT. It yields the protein CASSGQGRTNEKLFF.

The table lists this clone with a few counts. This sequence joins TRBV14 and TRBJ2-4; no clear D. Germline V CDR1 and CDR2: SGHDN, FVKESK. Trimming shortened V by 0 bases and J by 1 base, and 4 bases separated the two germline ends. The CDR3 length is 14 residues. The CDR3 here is CASSQDLAKNIQYF. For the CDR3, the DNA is TGTGCCAGCAGCCAAGATCTGGCCAAAAACATTCAGTACTTC.

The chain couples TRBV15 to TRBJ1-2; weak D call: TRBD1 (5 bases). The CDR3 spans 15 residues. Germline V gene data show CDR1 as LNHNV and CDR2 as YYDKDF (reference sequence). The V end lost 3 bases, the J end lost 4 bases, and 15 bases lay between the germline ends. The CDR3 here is CATSSPREGSYGYTF. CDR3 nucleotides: TGTGCCACCAGCAGTCCCAGGGAGGGGTCCTATGGCTACACCTTC.

The CDR3 DNA reads TGTGCCAGCAGATTACCCCCTCCTCAGGCGCCCTATGGCTACACCTTC. Encoded protein: CASRLPPPQAPYGYTF. The chain combines TRBV28 with TRBJ1-2; D uncertain. CDR1 is MDHEN, CDR2 SYDVKM, per germline. Trimming stripped 6 bases from V and 4 bases from J, with 21 bases between. This CDR3 region has 16 residues.

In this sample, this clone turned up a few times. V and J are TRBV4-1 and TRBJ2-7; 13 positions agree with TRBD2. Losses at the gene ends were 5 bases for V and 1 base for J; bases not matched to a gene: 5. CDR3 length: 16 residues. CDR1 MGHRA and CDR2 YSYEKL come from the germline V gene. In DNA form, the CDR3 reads TGCGCCAGCAGCGCCCGGACTAGCGGGGGATCCTACGAGCAGTACTTC. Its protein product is CASSARTSGGSYEQYF.

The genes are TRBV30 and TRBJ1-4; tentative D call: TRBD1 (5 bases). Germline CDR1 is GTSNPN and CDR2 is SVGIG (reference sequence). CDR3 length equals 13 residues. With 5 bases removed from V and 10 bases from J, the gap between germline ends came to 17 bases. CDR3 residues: CAWSGRAQGKLFF. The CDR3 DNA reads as TGTGCCTGGTCCGGCCGGGCCCAGGGAAAACTGTTTTTT.

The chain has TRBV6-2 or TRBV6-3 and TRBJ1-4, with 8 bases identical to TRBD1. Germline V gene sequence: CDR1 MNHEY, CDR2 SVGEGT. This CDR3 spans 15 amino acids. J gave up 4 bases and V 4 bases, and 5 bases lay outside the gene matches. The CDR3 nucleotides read TGTGCCAGCAGTTCGGGACAGGCTAATAATGAAAAACTGTTTTTT. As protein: CASSSGQANNEKLFF.